This T cell receptor beta chain was sequenced for a study of CD8 T cells in Susac syndrome. Study-wide background: Patients with Susac syndrome had blood drawn and were at that point therapy-naive, on corticosteroids, or on intravenous immunoglobulin alone.

The CDR3 consists of 13 residues. V shed 8 bases and J 4 bases; nucleotides not matched to a gene: 7. Germline V gene lookup returns CDR1 SNHLY and CDR2 FYNNEI. Reverse transcription of 0.5 to 1 ug RNA was performed with random hexamers. TCRdb reprocessed the immunoSEQ multiplex PCR reads with MiXCR, giving one entry per CDR3 protein. The data hold about 81,000 distinct CDR3 sequences, with 94% observed a single time. Findings of the study overall: The authors acknowledged that the study's TCR sequencing and HLA analysis involved relatively few individuals. Peak Susac CD8+ clonal expansion occurred in TEMRA cells and active patients.

With regard to this clonotype: Its target is unknown.

It was negative isolation that provided the CD8+ and CD4+ T cells, whereas TEMRA cells were enriched by FACS. The gene calls are TRBV2 and TRBJ1-2; 7 bases are shared with TRBD1. The material sequenced was CD8+ T cells from PBMCs. This TCR came from a human donor with Susac syndrome. CDR3 in DNA: TGTGCCAGCGGCGACAGGGACATCTATGGCTACACCTTC. Translated, it gives CASGDRDIYGYTF.